The clone carrying this TCR beta chain was picked up one time. Using immunoSEQ multiplex PCR, the repertoire was profiled, and TCRdb retains in-frame clones only, with some absent. Of about 51,000 clones listed, approximately 83% are singletons. The length of the CDR3 is 13 residues. CDR1 MNHNS and CDR2 SASEGT come from the germline V gene. With 1 base removed from V and 5 bases from J, the gap between germline ends came to 7 bases. The data stem from a study of PD-L1 blockade in urothelial cancer. Study overall: Patients took up atezolizumab around 2014 at 1,200 mg intravenously every 3 weeks. Blood was tested 3 weeks (second dose) and 6 weeks into treatment. Of prior chemotherapy regimens, patients had received between 0 and 3. When blood samples were assessed, the median T cell count was about 140,000.

The chain combines TRBV6-1 with TRBJ2-3; no definite D call. The clonotype comes from a man between 60 and 70 years old with urothelial cancer. The material sequenced was PBMCs, taken around atezolizumab (anti-PD-L1) treatment. CDR3 sequence: CASSEDPVDTQYF. The CDR3 DNA sequence: TGTGCCAGCAGTGAAGATCCGGTAGATACGCAGTATTTT.